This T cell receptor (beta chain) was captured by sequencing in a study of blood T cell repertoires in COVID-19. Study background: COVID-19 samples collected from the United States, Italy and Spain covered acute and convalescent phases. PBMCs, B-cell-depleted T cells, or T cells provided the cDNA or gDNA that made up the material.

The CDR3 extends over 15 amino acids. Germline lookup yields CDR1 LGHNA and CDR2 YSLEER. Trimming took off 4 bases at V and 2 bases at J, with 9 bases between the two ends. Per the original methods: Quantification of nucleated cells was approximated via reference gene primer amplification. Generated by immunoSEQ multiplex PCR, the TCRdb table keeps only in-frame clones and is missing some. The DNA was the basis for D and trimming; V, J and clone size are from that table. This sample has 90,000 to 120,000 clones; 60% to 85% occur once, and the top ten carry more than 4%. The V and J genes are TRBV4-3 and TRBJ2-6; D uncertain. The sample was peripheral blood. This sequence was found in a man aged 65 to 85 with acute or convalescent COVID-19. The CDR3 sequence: CASSLRSPGANVLTF. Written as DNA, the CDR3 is TGCGCCAGCAGCCTTAGATCCCCTGGGGCCAACGTCCTGACTTTC.